The 32 T cell receptor beta chains in this list originate from one sample, sequenced in a study of blood T cell repertoires in COVID-19. Assay: immunoSEQ multiplex PCR; the TCRdb copy retains only in-frame clones and omits some. The table records 150,000 to 200,000 clones, about 83% of them present only once. The sample consisted of peripheral blood. These receptors all stem from a woman under 30 who had recovered from COVID-19.

The chain couples TRBV18 to TRBJ2-5, with D possibly TRBD2 on 5 matching bases. Germline V lookup: CDR1 KGHSH, CDR2 LQKENI. Trimming removed 4 bases from V and 1 base from J, with 10 bases in between. The CDR3 is 14 residues long. In nucleotides, the CDR3 is TGTGCCAGCTCACTCGGGCGGGCCCAAGAGACCCAGTACTTC. Its translation: CASSLGRAQETQYF.

V is TRBV3-1 (or the pseudogene TRBV3-2) and J is TRBJ2-3; 10 bases align to TRBD2. CDR1 is LGHDT and CDR2 is YNNKEL in the germline V gene (reference sequence). There are 15 residues in the CDR3. V dropped 5 bases and J dropped 2; count of bases not matched to a gene: 4. This CDR3 is CASSETSGNTDTQYF. The CDR3 DNA follows: TGTGCCAGCAGCGAAACTAGCGGGAACACAGATACGCAGTATTTT.

V gene TRBV30 combines with J gene TRBJ2-3, with 9 nucleotides matching TRBD2. In germline, CDR1 is GTSNPN, CDR2 SVGIG (reference sequence). J gave up 3 bases and V 2 bases, and 21 bases lay outside the gene matches. The CDR3 covers 20 residues. CDR3 coding DNA: TGTGCCTGGAGTCGCCGCCGGGCTAGCGGGACGGGGGGATTTACAGATACGCAGTATTTT. Protein: CAWSRRRASGTGGFTDTQYF.

The chain joins TRBV6-5 to TRBJ2-2; tentative D call: TRBD2 (5 bases). This CDR3 comprises 14 residues. V dropped 6 bases and J dropped 10 bases, with 18 bases sitting between them. Germline loops: CDR1 MNHEY, CDR2 SVGAGI. DNA for the CDR3: TGTGCCAGCAGCCCATCAAGTACCGGGGTGGAGCTGTTTTTT. It translates to CASSPSSTGVELFF.

This clone showed up just once. The chain uses TRBV2 and TRBJ1-2; D is perhaps TRBD1 (6 bases). Germline CDR1 is SNHLY and CDR2 is FYNNEI. The CDR3 spans 14 residues. The germline V and J ends were trimmed by 2 bases and 6 bases, with 13 bases remaining between them. CDR3 bases: TGTGCCAGCAGTGAATTTGGGACACCGAATGGCTACACCTTC. Its translation is CASSEFGTPNGYTF.

V and J are TRBV4-2 and TRBJ2-3, with TRBD2 identical over 13 bases. CDR1 and CDR2 (germline): LGHNA, YNFKEQ. The CDR3 has 17 amino acids. V lost 4 bases, J lost 0 bases, and 4 bases stayed unmatched. This CDR3 reads CASSPTSGGGSTDTQYF. CDR3 in DNA: TGTGCCAGCAGCCCCACTAGCGGGGGGGGAAGCACAGATACGCAGTATTTT.

The gene calls are TRBV5-1 and TRBJ2-1; D might be TRBD2 (6 bases). CDR1 and CDR2 from the germline V gene are SGHRS and YFSETQ. The V end lost 4 bases, the J end lost 1 base, and 12 bases lay between the germline ends. The CDR3 covers 15 residues. CDR3 coding DNA: TGCGCCAGCAGCCCGCCCGGGGGTTCCTACAATGAGCAGTTCTTC. Its protein is CASSPPGGSYNEQFF.

CDR3: CATSRRTGSTDTQYF. The CDR3 nucleotides read TGTGCCACCAGCCGGAGGACCGGGTCCACAGATACGCAGTATTTT. The chain carries TRBV15 and TRBJ2-3, with a weak D call TRBD2 (5 bases). Germline V CDR1 and CDR2: LNHNV, YYDKDF (reference sequence). V lost 5 bases and J 2 bases, leaving 14 bases between the germline ends. The CDR3 is 15 residues long.

This clone was counted a few times. The chain combines TRBV6-6 with TRBJ1-1, with TRBD1 matching over 7 bases. J gave up 6 bases and V 6 bases, and 1 base lay outside the gene matches. The germline V gene encodes CDR1 MNHNY and CDR2 SVGAGI (reference sequence). CDR3 length equals 11 residues. CDR3 nucleotide sequence: TGTGCCAGCAGCGACAGGGCTGAAGCTTTCTTT. Translated, it gives CASSDRAEAFF.

This chain joins TRBV5-1 and TRBJ1-6; unclear D gene. The germline V gene has CDR1 SGHRS and CDR2 YFSETQ. V was trimmed by 4 bases and J by 10 bases, leaving 12 bases between them. The CDR3 runs 13 residues. The CDR3 DNA reads TGCGCCAGCAGCCCACTAGGGTTGTCACCCCTCCACTTT. Amino acids: CASSPLGLSPLHF.

The V gene is TRBV30, the J gene TRBJ1-6; D remains unclear. The CDR3 has 11 amino acids. Trimming shortened V by 0 bases and J by 9 bases, and 3 bases separated the two germline ends. Germline CDR1 is GTSNPN and CDR2 is SVGIG (reference sequence). The CDR3 DNA is TGTGCCTGGAGTGTCCGTTCACCCCTCCACTTT. Amino acid sequence: CAWSVRSPLHF.

The rearrangement links TRBV12-3 or TRBV12-4 to TRBJ1-1; weak D call: TRBD1 (5 bases). Trimming left V 5 bases short and J 5 bases short, with 9 bases between. The CDR3 has 12 residues. CDR3 nucleotides: TGTGCCAGCAGTCAGGGAGGTACTGAAGCTTTCTTT. It encodes CASSQGGTEAFF.

The sample holds one count of this clone. This chain connects TRBV5-8 to TRBJ2-7; the D gene is possibly TRBD1 (6 bases). The CDR3 covers 15 residues. Trimming took 2 bases from V and 2 from J, leaving 14 bases between them. The germline V gene has CDR1 SGHTS and CDR2 YDEGEE. The CDR3 sequence is CASSFRGHGAYEQYF. The CDR3 DNA follows: TGTGCCAGCAGCTTCAGGGGTCACGGAGCCTACGAGCAGTACTTC.

This chain uses TRBV2 with TRBJ1-2, with 8 bases identical to TRBD1. This CDR3 comprises 13 residues. The V gene's germline CDR1 is SNHLY and CDR2 FYNNEI. V lost 9 bases, J lost 0 bases, and 3 bases stayed unmatched. CDR3 DNA sequence: TGTGCCAGGGGACAGGCCTCTAACTATGGCTACACCTTC. The encoded protein is CARGQASNYGYTF. Looking up the rest from reference TRBV2 and TRBJ1-2 gives the full variable domain: EPEVTQTPSHQVTQMGQEVILRCVPISNHLYFYWYRQILGQKVEFLVSFYNNEISEKSEIFDDQFSVERPDGSNFTLKIRSTKLEDSAMYFCARGQASNYGYTFGSGTRLTVV.

The chain recombines TRBV6-6 with TRBJ2-3; D not certain. Looked up from germline, CDR1 is MNHNY and CDR2 is SVGAGI (reference sequence). Trimming removed 2 bases at V and 4 bases at J, with 4 bases between. The CDR3 runs to 12 residues. CDR3 sequence reads: CASSYRADTQYF. CDR3 sequence (DNA): TGTGCCAGCAGTTACCGGGCAGATACGCAGTATTTT.

The chain is built from TRBV10-2 and TRBJ2-1; 8 positions agree with TRBD2. This CDR3 is 14 amino acids long. The germline gives CDR1 WSHSY, CDR2 SAAADI. J lost 4 bases, V lost 4 bases, and 3 bases had no gene match. DNA of the CDR3: TGCGCCAGCAGTGCAGCGGGAGCTTACAATGAGCAGTTCTTC. The encoded protein is CASSAAGAYNEQFF.

V and J are TRBV11-2 and TRBJ2-3; D perhaps matches TRBD1 (6 bases). Trimming took 6 bases from V and 0 from J, leaving 13 bases between them. Germline V gene lookup returns CDR1 SGHAT and CDR2 FQNNGV. This CDR3 region has 15 residues. The CDR3 DNA is TGTGCCAGCAGTTATCGACAGGCAAGCACAGATACGCAGTATTTT. Protein sequence: CASSYRQASTDTQYF.

CDR3 protein: CASSVGRGWDQPQHF. In DNA, the CDR3 is TGTGCCAGCAGCGTAGGTAGGGGATGGGATCAGCCCCAGCATTTT. This chain links TRBV9 with TRBJ1-5, with D perhaps matching TRBD1 (5 bases). V was cut by 0 bases and J by 5 bases, with 12 bases left in between. The germline gives CDR1 SGDLS, CDR2 YYNGEE. The CDR3 is 15 amino acids.

The genes are TRBV28 and TRBJ2-1; TRBD2 agrees at 8 bases. The V segment lost 2 bases and the J segment 10 bases; nucleotides outside the gene matches: 16. From germline, CDR1 is MDHEN and CDR2 SYDVKM. This CDR3 is built from 17 residues. The CDR3 DNA reads TGTGCCAGCAGTTTAGCCCTCAGTCGCGGGAGGTTAGGGGAGCAGTTCTTC. Protein sequence: CASSLALSRGRLGEQFF.

The chain uses TRBV2 and TRBJ2-1; 10 positions match TRBD2. Trimming at V came to 0 bases and at J to 7 bases, leaving 3 bases not matched to a gene. CDR1 and CDR2 (germline): SNHLY, FYNNEI. This CDR3 comprises 15 residues. In DNA form, the CDR3 reads TGTGCCAGCAGTGAAGCGGGACTAGCGTCGAATGAGCAGTTCTTC. It translates to CASSEAGLASNEQFF.

The rearrangement uses TRBV7-9 and TRBJ2-5; 8 bases agree with TRBD2. The CDR3 contains 13 residues. Trimming cost V 7 bases and J 5 bases; bases outside gene matches: 6. CDR1 and CDR2 from the germline V gene are SEHNR and FQNEAQ (reference sequence). CDR3 sequence (DNA): TGTGCCAGCACTCGGGGGGGTGCGGAGACCCAGTACTTC. Its protein product is CASTRGGAETQYF.

The J gene is TRBJ2-6, the V gene TRBV9; possibly TRBD1 for D (5 bases). Looked up from germline, CDR1 is SGDLS and CDR2 is YYNGEE. The CDR3 contains 15 residues. The V end lost 1 base, the J end lost 0 bases, and 5 bases lay between the germline ends. DNA of the CDR3: TGTGCCAGCAGCGTAACAGGCTCTGGGGCCAACGTCCTGACTTTC. As protein: CASSVTGSGANVLTF.

The chain is built from TRBV4-1 and TRBJ2-3; maybe TRBD2 (7 bases). Germline V CDR1 and CDR2: MGHRA, YSYEKL. V was clipped by 0 bases and J by 2 bases, with 15 bases between them. This CDR3 spans 17 amino acids. CDR3 nucleotide sequence: TGCGCCAGCAGCCAAGATTACGGGGGGCGAGTCACAGATACGCAGTATTTT. It is translated as CASSQDYGGRVTDTQYF.

The chain links TRBV6-6 to TRBJ1-2; TRBD1 might be the D (5 bases). CDR1 MNHNY and CDR2 SVGAGI come from the germline V gene (reference sequence). V was shortened by 6 bases and J by 2 bases, with 19 bases between the two germline ends. The CDR3 extends over 16 amino acids. CDR3 bases: TGTGCCAGCAGACAACCCAAGGGGATTCTCAACTATGGCTACACCTTC. Protein: CASRQPKGILNYGYTF.

J is TRBJ1-5 and V is TRBV6-2 or TRBV6-3, with 7 bases matching TRBD1. From germline, CDR1 is MNHEY and CDR2 SVGEGT. The CDR3 is 13 residues long. The V segment lost 4 bases and the J segment 5 bases; nucleotides outside the gene matches: 2. In DNA, the CDR3 is TGTGCCAGCAGTTGGACAGGAGATCAGCCCCAGCATTTT. Protein product: CASSWTGDQPQHF.

The rearrangement links TRBV18 to TRBJ2-1; D unclear. Deletions cut 1 base from V and 2 bases from J, with 12 bases between. The CDR3 spans 16 residues. The germline V gene has CDR1 KGHSH and CDR2 LQKENI. The CDR3 spells CASSPQALAAYNEQFF. The DNA for the CDR3 is TGTGCCAGCTCACCACAGGCTCTCGCGGCCTACAATGAGCAGTTCTTC.

The chain is built from TRBV11-2 and TRBJ2-5; 9 bases line up with TRBD2. Germline trimming cut 5 bases from V and 6 bases from J; bases unmatched to any gene: 10. The length of the CDR3 is 15 residues. Germline V gene sequence: CDR1 SGHAT, CDR2 FQNNGV. The CDR3 protein is CASSPIAGDMKTQYF. CDR3 DNA sequence: TGTGCCAGCAGCCCGATAGCGGGAGATATGAAGACCCAGTACTTC.

The CDR3 sequence is CATSDYREQETQYF. Here the CDR3 DNA reads TGTGCCACCAGTGACTACAGGGAGCAAGAGACCCAGTACTTC. This rearrangement joins TRBV24-1 to TRBJ2-5; tentatively, D is TRBD1 (6 bases). The CDR3 spans 14 residues. V lost 4 bases and J 2 bases, leaving 10 bases between the germline ends. CDR1 KGHDR and CDR2 SFDVKD come from the germline V gene.

The chain joins TRBV6-5 to TRBJ2-7, with 7 positions matching TRBD1. V dropped 5 bases and J dropped 5; count of bases not matched to a gene: 9. The CDR3 loop spans 14 amino acids. Germline CDR1 and CDR2: MNHEY and SVGAGI. CDR3 in amino acids: CASSITGVLHEQYF. The CDR3 region has the DNA TGTGCCAGCAGTATCACAGGGGTTTTACACGAGCAGTACTTC.

This sequence joins TRBV7-2 and TRBJ1-5, with 8 positions matching TRBD1. With 5 bases clipped from V and 4 bases from J, the junction kept 4 bases outside the gene matches. CDR3 length equals 14 residues. The germline V gene has CDR1 SGHTA and CDR2 FQGNSA. The CDR3 coding sequence is TGTGCCAGCAGCGAATACAGGGGGAATCAGCCCCAGCATTTT. Translating it yields CASSEYRGNQPQHF.

Points on this clone: Other DNA sequences in the same sample also yield this CDR3. This chain joins TRBV18 and TRBJ2-3, with D perhaps TRBD2 (5 bases). The CDR3 spans 12 residues. V was cut by 3 bases and J by 5 bases, with 6 bases left in between. Per the germline V gene, CDR1 is KGHSH and CDR2 is LQKENI. The CDR3 loop reads CASSPGGDTQYF. In DNA form, the CDR3 reads TGTGCCAGCTCACCCGGAGGAGATACGCAGTATTTT.

The chain links TRBV19 to TRBJ2-5, with 8 bases matching TRBD1. V lost 2 bases and J lost 5; bases outside the gene matches: 7. The germline CDR1 and CDR2 sequences are LNHDA and SQIVND (reference sequence). This CDR3 spans 15 amino acids. The CDR3 nucleotides are TGTGCCAGTAGTATATCAGGGGGCGGCACGGAGACCCAGTACTTC. This gives the protein CASSISGGGTETQYF.